The 32 T cell receptor beta chains below come from one sample, sequenced in a study of blood T cell repertoires in COVID-19. The repertoire was sequenced with immunoSEQ multiplex PCR; TCRdb's copy has only in-frame clones and lacks some. The sample lists some 200,000 clones, 70% to 80% occurring once. Material for sequencing was peripheral blood. Receptors originate from a woman aged 50 to 65 with active or convalescent COVID-19.

The rearrangement links TRBV5-1 to TRBJ1-6; 8 bases fit TRBD1. The length of the CDR3 is 16 residues. From germline, CDR1 is SGHRS and CDR2 YFSETQ. V was pared by 0 bases and J by 6 bases, with 5 bases of the junction left unmatched. In nucleotides, the CDR3 is TGCGCCAGCAGCTTGGGGGGGACAGGCCCTAATTCACCCCTCCACTTT. Residues: CASSLGGTGPNSPLHF.

The chain is built from TRBV19 and TRBJ1-5; no definite D call. The V gene's germline CDR1 is LNHDA and CDR2 SQIVND (reference sequence). Trimming shortened V by 4 bases and J by 3 bases, and 7 bases separated the two germline ends. There are 13 residues in the CDR3. The CDR3 bases are TGTGCCAGTAGTAGTGCAGTCAATCAGCCCCAGCATTTT. Its protein product is CASSSAVNQPQHF.

This chain uses TRBV18 with TRBJ2-7, with TRBD1 identical over 11 bases. The CDR3 is 16 amino acids. J lost 2 bases, V lost 1 base, and 4 bases had no gene match. Germline V gene lookup returns CDR1 KGHSH and CDR2 LQKENI. The CDR3 reads CASSPQGTGGAYEQYF. Written as DNA, the CDR3 is TGTGCCAGCTCACCACAAGGGACAGGGGGGGCCTACGAGCAGTACTTC.

The chain uses TRBV7-9 and TRBJ1-1; D is possibly TRBD1 (6 bases). CDR1 and CDR2 (germline): SEHNR, FQNEAQ (reference sequence). V gave up 8 bases and J gave up 0 bases, with 16 bases separating them. The CDR3 runs 15 residues. The CDR3 coding sequence is TGTGCCAGCTCTCTAGGTGGGGGCGTGAACACTGAAGCTTTCTTT. It yields the protein CASSLGGGVNTEAFF.

The V and J genes are TRBV27 and TRBJ2-3, with D maybe TRBD2 (6 bases). Trimming took off 2 bases at V and 0 bases at J, with 12 bases between the two ends. Per the germline V gene, CDR1 is MNHEY and CDR2 is SMNVEV (reference sequence). The CDR3 contains 16 residues. For the CDR3, the DNA is TGTGCCAGCAGTTTACTGTTCGGGAGTAGCACAGATACGCAGTATTTT. This translates into CASSLLFGSSTDTQYF.

The CDR3 reads CASSIGEGGSEAFF. CDR3 in DNA: TGTGCCAGTAGTATTGGGGAGGGAGGGTCTGAAGCTTTCTTT. The J gene is TRBJ1-1, the V gene TRBV19; D unresolved. Deletions cut 3 bases from V and 6 bases from J, with 14 bases between. The CDR3 has 14 amino acids. The germline V gene encodes CDR1 LNHDA and CDR2 SQIVND (reference sequence).

This clone was recorded once. V usage is TRBV19 and J usage is TRBJ2-7; D perhaps matches TRBD1 (6 bases). The V end lost 7 bases, the J end lost 6 bases, and 13 bases lay between the germline ends. Per germline, CDR1 LNHDA and CDR2 SQIVND (reference sequence). The CDR3 runs 12 residues. The CDR3 spells CASKSRGGEQYF. CDR3 DNA: TGTGCCAGTAAGAGCAGGGGTGGCGAGCAGTACTTC.

The V call is TRBV20-1, the J call TRBJ1-5, with TRBD1 as a possible D gene (6 bases). From germline, CDR1 is DFQATT and CDR2 SNEGSKA (reference sequence). The CDR3 loop spans 16 amino acids. The V end was cut by 3 bases, the J end by 2 bases, with 17 bases between. The CDR3 DNA reads TGCAGTGCTAGTGGGACACCCAGTTGGGGCAATCAGCCCCAGCATTTT. This sequence encodes CSASGTPSWGNQPQHF.

This rearrangement joins TRBV25-1 to TRBJ1-1; D perhaps matches TRBD1 (5 bases). V lost 6 bases, J lost 2 bases, and 22 bases lay in between. Germline CDR1 and CDR2: MGHDK and SYGVNS. CDR3 length equals 17 residues. CDR3 coding DNA: TGTGCCAGCAGCGCCGTGGGGGGTTTGGGGAGTAACACTGAAGCTTTCTTT. It yields the protein CASSAVGGLGSNTEAFF.

V and J are TRBV7-2 and TRBJ2-2; D call uncertain. The CDR3 is 15 residues long. V lost 3 bases, J lost 2 bases, and 10 bases lay in between. Germline loops: CDR1 SGHTA, CDR2 FQGNSA. The CDR3 region is CASSFGGPNTGELFF. CDR3 DNA sequence: TGTGCCAGCAGCTTTGGTGGGCCCAACACCGGGGAGCTGTTTTTT.

The chain carries TRBV3-1 (or the pseudogene TRBV3-2) and TRBJ1-2; 10 bases agree with TRBD1. Germline loops: CDR1 LGHDT, CDR2 YNNKEL (reference sequence). CDR3 length: 16 amino acids. V was pared by 4 bases and J by 10 bases, with 15 bases of the junction left unmatched. The chain's CDR3 is CASSPTRQGAISPYTF. The CDR3, as DNA: TGTGCCAGCAGCCCGACTCGACAGGGGGCTATCTCTCCCTACACCTTC.

The gene calls are TRBV18 and TRBJ1-1; D might be TRBD1 (6 bases). CDR3 size: 16 residues. Looked up from germline, CDR1 is KGHSH and CDR2 is LQKENI. Trimming removed 3 bases at V and 1 base at J, with 15 bases between. The CDR3 spells CASSPGGGSQNTEAFF. The CDR3 DNA sequence: TGTGCCAGCTCACCGGGGGGGGGCTCCCAGAACACTGAAGCTTTCTTT.

V is TRBV4-3 and J is TRBJ1-3; 11 nucleotides align to TRBD1. Germline V lookup: CDR1 LGHNA, CDR2 YSLEER. The CDR3 is made up of 15 amino acids. V was clipped by 3 bases and J by 2 bases; unmatched bases: 0. The CDR3 protein is CASSQGQGAGNTIYF. CDR3 in DNA: TGCGCCAGCAGCCAGGGACAGGGGGCTGGAAACACCATATATTTT.

A single count supports this clone. The chain combines TRBV7-2 with TRBJ1-5; D is perhaps TRBD1 (5 bases). The germline gives CDR1 SGHTA, CDR2 FQGNSA. This CDR3 has 16 residues. V shed 5 bases and J shed 9 bases, with 23 bases lying between them. The CDR3 nucleotides are TGTGCCAGCAGCCCAAGTTCCGTGGACACCGTTAGGCCCCAGCATTTT. Translating gives CASSPSSVDTVRPQHF.

The rearrangement uses TRBV25-1 and TRBJ1-6; tentative D call: TRBD1 (6 bases). CDR1 and CDR2 from the germline V gene are MGHDK and SYGVNS. This CDR3 is built from 15 residues. V was cut by 0 bases and J by 7 bases, with 10 bases left in between. The DNA of the CDR3 is TGTGCCAGCAGTGAATACCGGGGGGCGAATTCACCCCTCCACTTT. Protein product: CASSEYRGANSPLHF.

The chain is built from TRBV29-1 and TRBJ1-1, with D possibly matching TRBD1 (5 bases). The germline V and J ends were trimmed by 7 bases and 1 base, with 19 bases remaining between them. The germline gives CDR1 SQVTM, CDR2 ANQGSEA. The CDR3 spans 15 residues. DNA of the CDR3: TGCAGCGCAACCAAGGAGGGGCTTCCGAACACTGAAGCTTTCTTT. This sequence encodes CSATKEGLPNTEAFF. Full variable domain (outside the CDR3, taken from reference TRBV29-1 and TRBJ1-1): SAVISQKPSRDICQRGTSLTIQCQVDSQVTMMFWYRQQPGQSLTLIATANQGSEATYESGFVIDKFPISRPNLTFSTLTVSNMSPEDSSIYLCSATKEGLPNTEAFFGQGTRLTVV.

This clone was observed a handful of times. The chain employs TRBV28 and TRBJ1-1; TRBD1 matches 8 bases. V shed 1 base and J 4 bases; nucleotides not matched to a gene: 8. Germline V lookup: CDR1 MDHEN, CDR2 SYDVKM. The CDR3 sequence is 16 residues long. CDR3 loop: CASSLLAVTGGTEAFF. The CDR3 DNA sequence: TGTGCCAGCAGTTTATTAGCGGTTACAGGGGGCACTGAAGCTTTCTTT.

V is TRBV3-1 (or the pseudogene TRBV3-2) and J is TRBJ2-5, with 8 positions matching TRBD2. CDR1 LGHDT and CDR2 YNNKEL come from the germline V gene (reference sequence). Trimming took 0 bases from V and 7 from J; bases not matched to a gene: 10. This CDR3 is 16 amino acids long. CDR3 DNA sequence: TGTGCCAGCAGCCAAGATATAAGCGGGGGAGGGGGGACCCAGTACTTC. It encodes CASSQDISGGGGTQYF.

This CDR3 is CASSYKTLGQGKGLNTEAFF. Written as DNA, the CDR3 is TGTGCCAGCAGCTACAAAACGCTGGGACAGGGGAAAGGACTGAACACTGAAGCTTTCTTT. The chain has TRBV28 and TRBJ1-1; 10 positions match TRBD1. The ends lost 6 bases at V and 0 bases at J; junction bases unmatched: 19. Germline V gene lookup returns CDR1 MDHEN and CDR2 SYDVKM. The CDR3 runs 20 residues.

This clone was recorded a few times. V is TRBV2 and J is TRBJ2-2, with D possibly TRBD1 on 5 matching bases. This CDR3 has 14 amino acids. V dropped 2 bases and J dropped 4 bases, with 8 bases sitting between them. Germline V gene data show CDR1 as SNHLY and CDR2 as FYNNEI. The CDR3 nucleotides are TGTGCCAGCAGTGAACAAGGGGCCACCGGGGAGCTGTTTTTT. This sequence encodes CASSEQGATGELFF.

In this sample, this clone turned up once. The chain couples TRBV14 to TRBJ1-2, with D possibly TRBD1 on 5 matching bases. CDR3 size: 13 residues. Trimming pared 0 bases from V and 8 bases from J, leaving 10 bases between. Germline CDR1 is SGHDN and CDR2 is FVKESK. CDR3 protein: CASSQEPGRGYTF. The CDR3 DNA sequence: TGTGCCAGCAGCCAAGAACCAGGGCGAGGCTACACCTTC.

This clone was detected a few times. The chain employs TRBV11-3 and TRBJ1-1; 10 nucleotides match TRBD1. The V and J ends lost 6 bases and 1 base, in that order; junction bases with no gene match: 2. Germline V gives CDR1 SGHNT, CDR2 YENEEA. CDR3 size: 14 residues. DNA for the CDR3: TGTGCCAGCAGTCGGACAGGGGGGAACACTGAAGCTTTCTTT. It specifies CASSRTGGNTEAFF.

This chain links TRBV28 with TRBJ1-6; no definite D call. The CDR3 loop spans 15 amino acids. Between the trimmed V and J ends, which lost 4 bases and 9 bases, there was a span of 16 bases. Germline-derived CDR1 and CDR2 are MDHEN and SYDVKM. The CDR3 sequence is CASSSRSAGSSPLHF. CDR3 DNA sequence: TGTGCCAGCAGTTCCCGGTCGGCAGGAAGTTCACCCCTCCACTTT.

This clone was seen a handful of times. The V gene is TRBV19, the J gene TRBJ1-1, with a possible D match to TRBD1 (5 bases). Trimming cost V 1 base and J 5 bases, with 11 bases left between them. Germline V gene lookup returns CDR1 LNHDA and CDR2 SQIVND (reference sequence). This CDR3 region has 14 residues. The CDR3 region has the DNA TGTGCCAGTAGTATAGCGGCAGGGAGGACTGAAGCTTTCTTT. Protein sequence: CASSIAAGRTEAFF.

The chain couples TRBV2 to TRBJ1-1; 11 bases fit TRBD1. V gave up 5 bases and J gave up 7 bases; unmatched junction bases: 6. Germline V lookup: CDR1 SNHLY, CDR2 FYNNEI. The CDR3 has 14 residues. The CDR3 spells CASSYRDRGFEAFF. The CDR3 nucleotides are TGTGCCAGCAGTTACCGGGACAGGGGGTTTGAAGCTTTCTTT.

The rearrangement joins TRBV24-1 to TRBJ2-1; perhaps TRBD2 as D (5 bases). The CDR3 runs 14 residues. Germline V gene data show CDR1 as KGHDR and CDR2 as SFDVKD. V lost 0 bases to trimming and J lost 7 bases, with 9 bases between them. For the CDR3, the DNA is TGTGCCACCAGTGATTTGCGGGGTTTGAATGAGCAGTTCTTC. Encoded protein: CATSDLRGLNEQFF.

This clone appeared a single time. The rearrangement links TRBV3-1 (or the pseudogene TRBV3-2) to TRBJ1-6, with 7 bases that match TRBD1. Germline V gene lookup returns CDR1 LGHDT and CDR2 YNNKEL (reference sequence). After removal of 1 base from V and 5 bases from J, the junction contained 2 bases not matched to a gene. This CDR3 has 15 amino acids. The CDR3 here is CASSQGDSHNSPLHF. CDR3 DNA sequence: TGTGCCAGCAGCCAAGGGGACAGTCATAATTCACCCCTCCACTTT.

The V gene is TRBV29-1, the J gene TRBJ2-5; TRBD1 might be the D (6 bases). V lost 1 base and J 5 bases, leaving 14 bases between the germline ends. This CDR3 is 14 amino acids long. Germline V gene lookup returns CDR1 SQVTM and CDR2 ANQGSEA. Written as DNA, the CDR3 is TGCAGCGTTGAAGCTGCAGGGGAGCGGGAGACCCAGTACTTC. As protein: CSVEAAGERETQYF.

The chain employs TRBV11-3 and TRBJ2-1; possibly TRBD2 for D (5 bases). The CDR3 totals 12 residues. The germline V gene has CDR1 SGHNT and CDR2 YENEEA. The V and J ends lost 6 bases and 8 bases respectively, with 11 bases between them. CDR3 residues: CASSPGLDEQFF. As DNA, the CDR3 is TGTGCCAGCAGTCCTGGACTGGATGAGCAGTTCTTC. Looking up the rest from reference TRBV11-3 and TRBJ2-1 gives the full variable domain: EAGVVQSPRYKIIEKKQPVAFWCNPISGHNTLYWYLQNLGQGPELLIRYENEEAVDDSQLPKDRFSAERLKGVDSTLKIQPAELGDSAVYLCASSPGLDEQFFGPGTRLTVL.

The rearrangement uses TRBV12-3 or TRBV12-4 and TRBJ1-2; a weak D match, TRBD1 (5 bases). V was clipped by 5 bases and J by 7 bases, with 14 bases between them. CDR3 length: 13 residues. The CDR3 is CASSPQGQVGYTF. For the CDR3, the DNA is TGTGCCAGCAGTCCCCAGGGTCAGGTTGGCTACACCTTC.

This chain joins TRBV28 and TRBJ2-7; D unresolved. CDR1 is MDHEN, CDR2 SYDVKM, per germline. The V end lost 5 bases, the J end lost 5 bases, and 13 bases lay between the germline ends. CDR3 length: 13 residues. In nucleotides, the CDR3 is TGTGCCAGCAGTCTCCCCTTACAGAACGAGCAGTACTTC. Its translation: CASSLPLQNEQYF.

The chain has TRBV15 and TRBJ2-2; the match to TRBD2 covers 11 bases. This CDR3 is 17 amino acids long. The ends lost 2 bases at V and 2 bases at J; junction bases unmatched: 4. Germline-derived CDR1 and CDR2 are LNHNV and YYDKDF (reference sequence). This CDR3 reads CATSRSLAGGNTGELFF. The CDR3 DNA reads TGTGCCACCAGCAGAAGTCTAGCGGGGGGAAACACCGGGGAGCTGTTTTTT.